This T cell receptor (beta chain) is from a study of blood T cell repertoires in COVID-19. The CDR3 totals 15 residues. Germline V gene sequence: CDR1 KGHDR, CDR2 SFDVKD. Trimming cost V 7 bases and J 5 bases; bases outside gene matches: 8. Assay: immunoSEQ multiplex PCR; the TCRdb copy retains only in-frame clones and omits some. The sample gives over 200,000 clones, 70% to 90% of which show up once; under 2.5% is in the top ten. The receptor's source is a woman aged 50 to 60 who had recovered from COVID-19. The rearrangement uses TRBV24-1 and TRBJ2-3, with 10 bases identical to TRBD1. Sequenced material: PBMCs or T cells enriched from blood (not recorded which). The CDR3 DNA reads as TGTGCCACCAGCCCGGGACAGGGGTTCGGAGATACGCAGTATTTT. Its protein is CATSPGQGFGDTQYF.